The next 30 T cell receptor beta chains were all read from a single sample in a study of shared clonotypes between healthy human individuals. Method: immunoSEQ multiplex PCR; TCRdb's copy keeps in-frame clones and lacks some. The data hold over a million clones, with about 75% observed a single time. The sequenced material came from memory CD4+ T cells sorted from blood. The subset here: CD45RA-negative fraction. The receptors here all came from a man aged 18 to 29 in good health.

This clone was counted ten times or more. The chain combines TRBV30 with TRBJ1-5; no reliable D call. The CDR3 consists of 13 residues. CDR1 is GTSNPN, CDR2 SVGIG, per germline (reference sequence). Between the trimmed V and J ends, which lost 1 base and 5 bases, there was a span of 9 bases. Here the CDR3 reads CAWSGVDYQPQHF. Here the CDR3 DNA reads TGTGCCTGGAGTGGTGTGGATTATCAGCCCCAGCATTTT.

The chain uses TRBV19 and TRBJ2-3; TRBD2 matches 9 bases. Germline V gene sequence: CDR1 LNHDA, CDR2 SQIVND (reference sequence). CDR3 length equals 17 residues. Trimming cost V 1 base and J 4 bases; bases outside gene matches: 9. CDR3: CASSIAPWREGPDTQYF. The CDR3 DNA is TGTGCCAGTAGTATAGCCCCCTGGCGGGAGGGCCCAGATACGCAGTATTTT.

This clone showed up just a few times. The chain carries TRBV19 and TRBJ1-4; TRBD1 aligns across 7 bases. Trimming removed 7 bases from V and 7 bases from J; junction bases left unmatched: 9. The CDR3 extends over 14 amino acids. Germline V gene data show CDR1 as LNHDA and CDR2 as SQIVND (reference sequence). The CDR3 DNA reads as TGTGCCAGTAAATCAGCGACAGGGCGTGAAAAACTGTTTTTT. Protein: CASKSATGREKLFF.

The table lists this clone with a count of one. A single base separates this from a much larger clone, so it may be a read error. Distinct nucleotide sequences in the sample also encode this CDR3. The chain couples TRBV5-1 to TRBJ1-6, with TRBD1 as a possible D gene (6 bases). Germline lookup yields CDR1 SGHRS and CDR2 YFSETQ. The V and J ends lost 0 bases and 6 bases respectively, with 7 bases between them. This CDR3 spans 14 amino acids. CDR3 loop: CASSLEQGNSPLHF. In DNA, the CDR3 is TGCGCCAGCAGCTTGGAACAGGGTAATTCACCCCTCCACTTT. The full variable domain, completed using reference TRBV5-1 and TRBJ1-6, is KAGVTQTPRYLIKTRGQQVTLSCSPISGHRSVSWYQQTPGQGLQFLFEYFSETQRNKGNFPGRFSGRQFSNSRSEMNVSTLELGDSALYLCASSLEQGNSPLHFGNGTRLTVT.

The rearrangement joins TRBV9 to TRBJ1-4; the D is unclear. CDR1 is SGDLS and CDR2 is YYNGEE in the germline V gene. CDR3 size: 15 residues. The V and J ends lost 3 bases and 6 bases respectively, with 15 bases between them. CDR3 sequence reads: CASSARGIKDEKLFF. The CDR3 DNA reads TGTGCCAGCAGCGCGAGAGGTATAAAGGATGAAAAACTGTTTTTT.

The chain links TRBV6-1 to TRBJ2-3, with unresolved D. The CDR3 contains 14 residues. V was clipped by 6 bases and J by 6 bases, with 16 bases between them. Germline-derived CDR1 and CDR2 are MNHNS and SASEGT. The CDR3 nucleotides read TGTGCCAGCAGGTTTGAGAGGTCCGGGGATACGCAGTATTTT. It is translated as CASRFERSGDTQYF.

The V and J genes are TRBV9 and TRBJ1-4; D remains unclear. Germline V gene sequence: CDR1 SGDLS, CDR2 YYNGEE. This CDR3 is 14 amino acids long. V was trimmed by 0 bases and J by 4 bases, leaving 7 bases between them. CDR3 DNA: TGTGCCAGCAGCGTAGAGGTCAGTAATGAAAAACTGTTTTTT. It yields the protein CASSVEVSNEKLFF. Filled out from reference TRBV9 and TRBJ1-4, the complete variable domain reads DSGVTQTPKHLITATGQRVTLRCSPRSGDLSVYWYQQSLDQGLQFLIQYYNGEERAKGNILERFSAQQFPDLHSELNLSSLELGDSALYFCASSVEVSNEKLFFGSGTQLSVL.

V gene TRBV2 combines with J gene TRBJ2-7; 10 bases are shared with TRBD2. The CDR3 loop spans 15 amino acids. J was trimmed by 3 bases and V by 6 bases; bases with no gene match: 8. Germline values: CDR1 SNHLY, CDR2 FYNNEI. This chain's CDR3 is CASRLLAGGHYEQYF. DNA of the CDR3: TGTGCCAGCAGATTGTTAGCGGGGGGTCACTACGAGCAGTACTTC.

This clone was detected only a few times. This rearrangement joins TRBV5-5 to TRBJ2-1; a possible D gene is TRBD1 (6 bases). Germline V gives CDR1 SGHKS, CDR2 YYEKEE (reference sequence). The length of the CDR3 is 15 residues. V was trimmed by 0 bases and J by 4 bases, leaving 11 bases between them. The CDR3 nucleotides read TGTGCCAGCAGCTTGGGGCCAGGGGTGTACAATGAGCAGTTCTTC. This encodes CASSLGPGVYNEQFF.

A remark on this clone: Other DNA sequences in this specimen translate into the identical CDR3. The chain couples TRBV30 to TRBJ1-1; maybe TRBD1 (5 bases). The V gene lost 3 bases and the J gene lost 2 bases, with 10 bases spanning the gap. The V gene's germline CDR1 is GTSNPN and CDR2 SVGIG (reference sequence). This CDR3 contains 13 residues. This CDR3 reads CAWRSGGNTEAFF. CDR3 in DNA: TGTGCCTGGAGATCGGGGGGAAACACTGAAGCTTTCTTT.

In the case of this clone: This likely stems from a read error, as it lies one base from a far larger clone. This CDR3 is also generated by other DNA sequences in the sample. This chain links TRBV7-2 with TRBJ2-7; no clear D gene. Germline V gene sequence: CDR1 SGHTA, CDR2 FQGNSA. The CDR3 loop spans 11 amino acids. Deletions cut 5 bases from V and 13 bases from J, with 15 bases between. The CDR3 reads CASSTRTVQYF. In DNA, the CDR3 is TGTGCCAGCAGCACCCGAACCGTGCAATACTTC.

This CDR3 is CASSQEPGVSYGYTF. CDR3 bases: TGCGCCAGCAGCCAAGAACCGGGGGTGAGCTATGGCTACACCTTC. V usage is TRBV4-3 and J usage is TRBJ1-2, with D possibly matching TRBD1 (5 bases). Trimming removed 0 bases at V and 4 bases at J, with 12 bases between. The CDR3 runs 15 residues. CDR1 is LGHNA and CDR2 is YSLEER in the germline V gene.

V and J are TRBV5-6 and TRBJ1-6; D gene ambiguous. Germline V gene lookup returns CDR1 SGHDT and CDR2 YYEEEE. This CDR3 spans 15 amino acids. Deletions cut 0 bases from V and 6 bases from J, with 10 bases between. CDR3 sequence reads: CASSLDPRGNSPLHF. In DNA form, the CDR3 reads TGTGCCAGCAGCTTGGACCCCAGAGGTAATTCACCCCTCCACTTT.

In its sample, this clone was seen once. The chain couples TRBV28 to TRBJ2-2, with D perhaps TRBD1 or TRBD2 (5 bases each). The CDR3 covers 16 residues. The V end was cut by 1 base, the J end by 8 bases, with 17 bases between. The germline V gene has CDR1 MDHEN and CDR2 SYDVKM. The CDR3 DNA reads TGTGCCAGCAGTTTATCCCATCGGGGCCGGCGGGGGGAGCTGTTTTTT. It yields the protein CASSLSHRGRRGELFF.

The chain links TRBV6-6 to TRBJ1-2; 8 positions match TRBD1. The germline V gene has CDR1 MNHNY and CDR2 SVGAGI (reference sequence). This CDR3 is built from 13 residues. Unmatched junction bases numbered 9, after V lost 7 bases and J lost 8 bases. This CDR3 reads CASTKTGVEGYTF. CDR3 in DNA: TGTGCCAGCACCAAGACAGGGGTGGAAGGCTACACCTTC.

In DNA form, the CDR3 reads TGTGCCAGCAGTGAAGCTGACAGGGGGGGAGAAAAACTGTTTTTT. This sequence encodes CASSEADRGGEKLFF. The rearrangement uses TRBV6-1 and TRBJ1-4; 9 bases are shared with TRBD1. Germline V CDR1 and CDR2: MNHNS, SASEGT. The V gene end was trimmed by 0 bases and the J gene end by 8 bases; junction bases not matched to a gene: 4. CDR3 size: 15 residues.

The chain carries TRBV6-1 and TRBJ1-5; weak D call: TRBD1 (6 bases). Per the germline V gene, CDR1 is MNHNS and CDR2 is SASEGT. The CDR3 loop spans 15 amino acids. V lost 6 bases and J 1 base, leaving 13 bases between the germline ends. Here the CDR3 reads CASRTGTLSNQPQHF. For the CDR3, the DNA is TGTGCCAGCAGAACCGGGACACTGAGCAATCAGCCCCAGCATTTT.

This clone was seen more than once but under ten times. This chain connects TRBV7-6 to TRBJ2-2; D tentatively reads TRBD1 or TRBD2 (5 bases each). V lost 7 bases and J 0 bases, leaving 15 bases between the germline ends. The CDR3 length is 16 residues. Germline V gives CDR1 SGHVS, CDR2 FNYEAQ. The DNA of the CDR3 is TGTGCCAGCACCCAAGGGCAGGGACCGAACACCGGGGAGCTGTTTTTT. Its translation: CASTQGQGPNTGELFF.

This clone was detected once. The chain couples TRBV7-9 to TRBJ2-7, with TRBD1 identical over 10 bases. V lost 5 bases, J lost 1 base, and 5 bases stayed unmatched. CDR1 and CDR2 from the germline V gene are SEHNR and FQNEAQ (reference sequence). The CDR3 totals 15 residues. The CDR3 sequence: CASSRGDRGSYEQYF. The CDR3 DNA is TGTGCCAGCAGCCGCGGGGACAGGGGATCCTACGAGCAGTACTTC.

The CDR3 bases are TGCGCCAGCAGGGACAGGCCCTATGGCTACACCTTC. Translation gives CASRDRPYGYTF. The V call is TRBV5-1, the J call TRBJ1-2; 7 nucleotides line up with TRBD1. Unmatched junction bases numbered 2, after V lost 5 bases and J lost 4 bases. There are 12 residues in the CDR3. The V gene's germline CDR1 is SGHRS and CDR2 YFSETQ.

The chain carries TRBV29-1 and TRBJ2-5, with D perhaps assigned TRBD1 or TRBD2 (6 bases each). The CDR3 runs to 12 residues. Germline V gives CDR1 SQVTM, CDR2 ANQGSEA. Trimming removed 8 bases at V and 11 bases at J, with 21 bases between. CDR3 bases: TGCAGCCCTGTTCGGTCGGGGGCCAAGCAGTACTTC. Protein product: CSPVRSGAKQYF.

CDR3 DNA: TGTGCCAGCAGTTTACGGGGGCAGGTCGAGCAGTACTTC. It yields the protein CASSLRGQVEQYF. The chain employs TRBV27 and TRBJ2-7, with D perhaps TRBD1 or TRBD2 (6 bases each). V was trimmed by 2 bases and J by 6 bases, leaving 11 bases between them. CDR3 length: 13 residues. Germline V gene sequence: CDR1 MNHEY, CDR2 SMNVEV (reference sequence).

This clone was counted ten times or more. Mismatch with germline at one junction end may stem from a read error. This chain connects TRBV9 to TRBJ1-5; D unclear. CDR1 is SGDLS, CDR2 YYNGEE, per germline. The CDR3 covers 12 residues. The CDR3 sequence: CASGVGNQPQHF. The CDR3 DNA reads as TGTGCCAGCGGCGTCGGAAATCAGCCCCAGCATTTT.

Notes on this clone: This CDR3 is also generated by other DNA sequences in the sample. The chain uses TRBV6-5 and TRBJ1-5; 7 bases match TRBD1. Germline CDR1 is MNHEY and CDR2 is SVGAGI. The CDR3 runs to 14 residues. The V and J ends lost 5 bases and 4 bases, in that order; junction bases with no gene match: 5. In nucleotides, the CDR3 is TGTGCCAGCAGTACTGGGACAGCAAATCAGCCCCAGCATTTT. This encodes CASSTGTANQPQHF.

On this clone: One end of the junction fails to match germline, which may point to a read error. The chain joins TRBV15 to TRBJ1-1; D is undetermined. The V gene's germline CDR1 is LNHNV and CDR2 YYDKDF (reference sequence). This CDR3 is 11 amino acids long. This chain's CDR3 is CATSRDLSFTF. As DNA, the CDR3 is TGTGCCACCAGCAGAGATCTTAGCTTTACGTTT.

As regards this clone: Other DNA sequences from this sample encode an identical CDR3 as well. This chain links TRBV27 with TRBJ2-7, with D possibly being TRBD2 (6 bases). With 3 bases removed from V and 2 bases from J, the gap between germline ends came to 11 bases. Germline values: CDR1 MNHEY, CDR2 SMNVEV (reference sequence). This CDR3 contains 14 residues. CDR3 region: CASSFGGAPYEQYF. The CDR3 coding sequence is TGTGCCAGCAGTTTCGGAGGGGCCCCCTACGAGCAGTACTTC.

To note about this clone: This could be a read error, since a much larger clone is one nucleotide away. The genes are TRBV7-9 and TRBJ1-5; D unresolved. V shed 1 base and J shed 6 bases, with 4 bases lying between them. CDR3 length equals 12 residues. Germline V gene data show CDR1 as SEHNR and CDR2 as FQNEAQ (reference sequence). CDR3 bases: TGTGCCAGCAGCTTAGAAAGTCAGCCCCAGCATTTT. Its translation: CASSLESQPQHF.

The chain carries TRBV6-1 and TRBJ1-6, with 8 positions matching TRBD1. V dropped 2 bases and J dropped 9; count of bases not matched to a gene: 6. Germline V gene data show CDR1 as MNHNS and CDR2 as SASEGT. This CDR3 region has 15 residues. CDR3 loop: CASSENGQGSSPLHF. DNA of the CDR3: TGTGCCAGCAGTGAAAACGGACAGGGAAGTTCACCCCTCCACTTT.

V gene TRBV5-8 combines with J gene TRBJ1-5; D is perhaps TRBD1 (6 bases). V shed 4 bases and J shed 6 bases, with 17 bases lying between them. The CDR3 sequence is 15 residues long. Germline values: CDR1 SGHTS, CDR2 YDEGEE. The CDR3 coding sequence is TGTGCCAGCAGCCTGTCGGGGGGGGCGCGTCAGCCCCAGCATTTT. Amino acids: CASSLSGGARQPQHF.

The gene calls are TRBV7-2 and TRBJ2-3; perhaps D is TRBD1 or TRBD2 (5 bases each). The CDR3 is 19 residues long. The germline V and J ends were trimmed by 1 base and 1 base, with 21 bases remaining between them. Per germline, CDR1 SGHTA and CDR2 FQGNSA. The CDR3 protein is CASSLDWSDGTRRTDTQYF. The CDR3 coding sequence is TGTGCCAGCAGCTTAGACTGGTCTGACGGGACCAGACGCACAGATACGCAGTATTTT.